Presented here are 19 T cell receptor beta chains from one specimen sequenced in a study of T cell responses to AZD1222 COVID-19 vaccine. Generated by immunoSEQ multiplex PCR, the TCRdb table keeps only in-frame clones and is missing some. The table lists hundreds of thousands of clones, 85% to 95% of them singletons. The source was peripheral blood, collected on day 0 of MenACWY control vaccination. The receptor set was obtained from an adult in good health.

V usage is TRBV7-8 and J usage is TRBJ2-2; 7 bases are shared with TRBD2. V dropped 5 bases and J dropped 5; count of bases not matched to a gene: 5. This CDR3 comprises 14 residues. CDR1 is SGHVS and CDR2 is FQNEAQ in the germline V gene. The CDR3 sequence: CASSTGGRTGELFF. As DNA, the CDR3 is TGTGCCAGCAGCACGGGGGGACGGACCGGGGAGCTGTTTTTT.

J is TRBJ2-1 and V is TRBV4-2; D not resolved. The CDR3 length is 17 residues. The germline CDR1 and CDR2 sequences are LGHNA and YNFKEQ. V lost 0 bases and J 5 bases, leaving 17 bases between the germline ends. The DNA for the CDR3 is TGTGCCAGCAGCCAAGACCCCCTCGAGTACGAAAACAATGAGCAGTTCTTC. Its protein is CASSQDPLEYENNEQFF.

The chain employs TRBV6-5 and TRBJ1-1; D unresolved. V lost 7 bases and J 4 bases, leaving 7 bases between the germline ends. The CDR3 extends over 11 amino acids. Germline V gives CDR1 MNHEY, CDR2 SVGAGI. The CDR3 nucleotides are TGTGCCAGCATATTTTCCACTGAAGCTTTCTTT. Protein: CASIFSTEAFF.

The gene calls are TRBV6-5 and TRBJ2-3, with TRBD2 identical over 8 bases. CDR1 is MNHEY and CDR2 is SVGAGI in the germline V gene. CDR3 length equals 15 residues. V lost 5 bases and J lost 0; bases outside the gene matches: 4. CDR3 nucleotide sequence: TGTGCCAGCAGTCGCGGGGGGACTAGCACAGATACGCAGTATTTT. Residues: CASSRGGTSTDTQYF.

The chain joins TRBV18 to TRBJ1-1, with TRBD1 matching 8 bases. Trimming at V came to 1 base and at J to 5 bases, leaving 3 bases not matched to a gene. CDR3 length equals 14 residues. CDR1 and CDR2 from the germline V gene are KGHSH and LQKENI. In DNA form, the CDR3 reads TGTGCCAGCTCACCACAGGACAGGGTAACTGAAGCTTTCTTT. Translated: CASSPQDRVTEAFF.

This chain joins TRBV20-1 and TRBJ1-5; D is unresolved. CDR1 and CDR2 (germline): DFQATT, SNEGSKA (reference sequence). V was pared by 3 bases and J by 0 bases, with 12 bases between. The CDR3 runs to 15 residues. This chain's CDR3 is CSASPSSTSNQPQHF. In DNA, the CDR3 is TGCAGTGCTAGTCCCTCGAGCACTAGCAATCAGCCCCAGCATTTT.

V gene TRBV23-1 combines with J gene TRBJ1-1, with TRBD1 matching 8 bases. TRBV23-1 is flagged as an ORF with uncertain function. The CDR3 is made up of 15 amino acids. V was clipped by 6 bases and J by 0 bases; unmatched bases: 6. In DNA form, the CDR3 reads TGCGCCAGCAGCCTCAGGGGGCCGCTGAACACTGAAGCTTTCTTT. Encoded protein: CASSLRGPLNTEAFF.

A single count supports this clone. The genes are TRBV5-1 and TRBJ1-5; the D is unclear. This CDR3 is 14 amino acids long. Deletions cut 0 bases from V and 3 bases from J, with 7 bases between. Germline V lookup: CDR1 SGHRS, CDR2 YFSETQ. This CDR3 is CASSLAGNNQPQHF. CDR3 in DNA: TGCGCCAGCAGCTTGGCCGGGAACAATCAGCCCCAGCATTTT.

V and J are TRBV27 and TRBJ1-2, with D tentatively TRBD1 (5 bases). The CDR3 sequence is 14 residues long. Germline-derived CDR1 and CDR2 are MNHEY and SMNVEV (reference sequence). The V end was cut by 6 bases, the J end by 4 bases, with 15 bases between. The CDR3 here is CASSPGLYAYGYTF. CDR3 DNA: TGTGCCAGCAGCCCGGGACTCTACGCCTATGGCTACACCTTC.

J is TRBJ2-3 and V is TRBV6-5, with a possible D match to TRBD1 (5 bases). This CDR3 region has 13 residues. Germline V lookup: CDR1 MNHEY, CDR2 SVGAGI. V lost 4 bases and J lost 7, with 12 bases in between. CDR3 coding DNA: TGTGCCAGCAGTTTATTCCAGGGAAATACGCAGTATTTT. The encoded protein is CASSLFQGNTQYF.

This rearrangement joins TRBV7-9 to TRBJ1-2, with D possibly TRBD1 on 5 matching bases. The CDR3 runs to 13 residues. V lost 5 bases and J lost 8, with 15 bases in between. Germline V gene lookup returns CDR1 SEHNR and CDR2 FQNEAQ (reference sequence). The CDR3 DNA follows: TGTGCCAGCAGCCCGGACATATCCGTCGGCTACACCTTC. This translates into CASSPDISVGYTF.

J is TRBJ1-4 and V is TRBV15; D is perhaps TRBD1 (5 bases). Germline assignment: CDR1 LNHNV and CDR2 YYDKDF (reference sequence). CDR3 length: 13 residues. Between the trimmed V and J ends, which lost 5 bases and 7 bases, there was a span of 11 bases. For the CDR3, the DNA is TGTGCCACCAGCGGGGGGGACCGTGAAAAACTGTTTTTT. Protein: CATSGGDREKLFF. Full variable domain (missing parts from reference TRBV15 and TRBJ1-4): DAMVIQNPRYQVTQFGKPVTLSCSQTLNHNVMYWYQQKSSQAPKLLFHYYDKDFNNEADTPDNFQSRRPNTSFCFLDIRSPGLGDTAMYLCATSGGDREKLFFGSGTQLSVL.

The gene calls are TRBV6-5 and TRBJ1-5; D not resolved. Looked up from germline, CDR1 is MNHEY and CDR2 is SVGAGI. With 7 bases removed from V and 4 bases from J, the gap between germline ends came to 11 bases. This CDR3 region has 13 residues. CDR3 coding DNA: TGTGCCAGCACCCAATCCCTTAATCAGCCCCAGCATTTT. The encoded protein is CASTQSLNQPQHF.

This rearrangement joins TRBV12-3 or TRBV12-4 to TRBJ1-1; D is unresolved. The CDR3 has 13 residues. The V gene lost 3 bases and the J gene lost 0 bases, with 5 bases spanning the gap. The CDR3 region is CASSFPLNTEAFF. For the CDR3, the DNA is TGTGCCAGCAGTTTCCCGCTGAACACTGAAGCTTTCTTT.

The chain uses TRBV6-5 and TRBJ1-5; 11 bases are a match to TRBD1. CDR1 MNHEY and CDR2 SVGAGI come from the germline V gene. V lost 6 bases to trimming and J lost 6 bases; unmatched junction nucleotides: 4. The CDR3 spans 14 residues. The CDR3 loop reads CASRGQGAVQPQHF. The CDR3 nucleotides are TGTGCCAGCAGAGGACAGGGGGCTGTTCAGCCCCAGCATTTT.

This clone is a singleton in its sample. V and J are TRBV27 and TRBJ2-7; unclear D gene. CDR3 length: 13 residues. Germline CDR1 reads MNHEY; CDR2 reads SMNVEV (reference sequence). Deletions cut 0 bases from V and 2 bases from J, with 5 bases between. CDR3 residues: CASSLSLPYEQYF. The DNA for the CDR3 is TGTGCCAGCAGTTTATCCCTCCCCTACGAGCAGTACTTC.

The CDR3 sequence: CASSRSPGIRVGGYTF. As DNA, the CDR3 is TGCGCCAGCAGCCGAAGCCCCGGGATCAGGGTAGGCGGCTACACCTTC. The chain recombines TRBV4-3 with TRBJ1-2; D perhaps matches TRBD1 (5 bases). The CDR3 covers 16 residues. Germline lookup yields CDR1 LGHNA and CDR2 YSLEER. V lost 4 bases, J lost 8 bases, and 23 bases lay in between.

The chain links TRBV7-2 to TRBJ1-1, with TRBD1 matching 9 bases. The CDR3 runs to 15 residues. Germline V gene lookup returns CDR1 SGHTA and CDR2 FQGNSA. The J segment lost 1 base and the V segment lost 6 bases, leaving 6 bases of the junction unmatched. CDR3 protein: CASRGDRVRNTEAFF. CDR3 in DNA: TGTGCCAGCAGAGGGGACAGGGTACGGAACACTGAAGCTTTCTTT.

This clone has a handful of counts. The chain has TRBV7-2 and TRBJ1-5; D is ambiguous. CDR1 and CDR2 from the germline V gene are SGHTA and FQGNSA. CDR3 length: 13 residues. Trimming stripped 5 bases from V and 10 bases from J, with 15 bases between. The CDR3 coding sequence is TGTGCCAGCAGCGTTAATTCCAATCGACCCCAGCATTTT. Amino acid sequence: CASSVNSNRPQHF.